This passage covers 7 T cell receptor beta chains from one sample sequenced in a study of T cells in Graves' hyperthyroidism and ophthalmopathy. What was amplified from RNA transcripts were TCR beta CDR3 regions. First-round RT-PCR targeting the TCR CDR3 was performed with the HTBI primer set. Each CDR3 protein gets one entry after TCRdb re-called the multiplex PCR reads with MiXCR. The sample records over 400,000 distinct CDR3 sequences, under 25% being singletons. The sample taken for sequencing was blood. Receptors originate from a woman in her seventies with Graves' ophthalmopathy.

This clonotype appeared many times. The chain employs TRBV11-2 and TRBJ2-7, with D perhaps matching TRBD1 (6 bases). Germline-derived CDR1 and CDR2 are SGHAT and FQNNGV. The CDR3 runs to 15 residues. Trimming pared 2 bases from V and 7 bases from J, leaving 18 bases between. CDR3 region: CASSLRAGEWGEQYF. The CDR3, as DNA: TGTGCCAGCAGCTTAAGGGCAGGGGAGTGGGGTGAGCAGTACTTC.

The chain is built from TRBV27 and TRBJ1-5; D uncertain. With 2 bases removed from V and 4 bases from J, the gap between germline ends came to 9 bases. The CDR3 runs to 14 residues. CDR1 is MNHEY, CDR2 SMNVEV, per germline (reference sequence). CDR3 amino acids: CASSLGRWNQPQHF. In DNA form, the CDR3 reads TGTGCCAGCAGTTTAGGCAGGTGGAATCAGCCCCAGCATTTT.

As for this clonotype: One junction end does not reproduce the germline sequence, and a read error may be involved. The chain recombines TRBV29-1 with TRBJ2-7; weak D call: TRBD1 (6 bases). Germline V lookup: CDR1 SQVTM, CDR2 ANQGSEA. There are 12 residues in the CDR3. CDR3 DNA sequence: TGCAGCGCTGAACAGGGTTGGGACGAGCAGTACTTC. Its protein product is CSAEQGWDEQYF.

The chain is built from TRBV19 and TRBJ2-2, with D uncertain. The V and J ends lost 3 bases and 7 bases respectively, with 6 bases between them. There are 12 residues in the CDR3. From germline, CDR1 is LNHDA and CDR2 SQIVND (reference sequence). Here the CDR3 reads CASSIWGGELFF. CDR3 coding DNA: TGTGCCAGTAGTATTTGGGGCGGGGAGCTGTTTTTT.

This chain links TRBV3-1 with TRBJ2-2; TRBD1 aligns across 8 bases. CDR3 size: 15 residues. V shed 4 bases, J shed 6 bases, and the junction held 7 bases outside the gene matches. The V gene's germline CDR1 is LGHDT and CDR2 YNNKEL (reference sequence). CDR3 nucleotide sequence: TGTGCCAGCAGCCTTTGGGACAGGTCCCCCGGGGAGCTGTTTTTT. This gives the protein CASSLWDRSPGELFF.

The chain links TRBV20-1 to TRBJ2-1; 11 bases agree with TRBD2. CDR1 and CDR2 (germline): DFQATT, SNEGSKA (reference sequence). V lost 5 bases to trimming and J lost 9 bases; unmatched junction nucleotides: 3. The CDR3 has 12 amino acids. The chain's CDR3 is CSAGTSGGEQFF. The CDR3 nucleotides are TGCAGTGCTGGGACTAGCGGTGGTGAGCAGTTCTTC.

The CDR3 DNA reads as TGCGCCAGCAGCCAAGATCTGTCGACCCAGTACTTC. Translated: CASSQDLSTQYF. The chain links TRBV4-1 to TRBJ2-5, with D hard to call. Germline V gives CDR1 MGHRA, CDR2 YSYEKL. The germline V and J ends were trimmed by 0 bases and 7 bases, with 6 bases remaining between them. The CDR3 has 12 residues.